A single sample gave rise to the 16 T cell receptor beta chains below, sequenced in a study of blood T cell repertoires in COVID-19. TCRdb keeps only in-frame clones here, not all; method: immunoSEQ multiplex PCR. The repertoire includes roughly 97,000 clones, more than 75% of them detected once, and roughly 14% sits in the top ten. Sequenced material: peripheral blood. The receptors shown here come from a man aged 50 to 60 with acute or convalescent COVID-19.

This clone was seen a single time. The J gene is TRBJ2-1, the V gene TRBV28, with 11 bases lining up with TRBD2. Germline CDR1 MDHEN, CDR2 SYDVKM. V lost 4 bases to trimming and J lost 8 bases; unmatched junction nucleotides: 13. This CDR3 comprises 17 residues. The CDR3 sequence: CASSSRPTSGSFDEQFF. CDR3 DNA sequence: TGTGCCAGCAGTTCCCGGCCAACTAGCGGGAGTTTCGATGAGCAGTTCTTC.

This chain uses TRBV24-1 with TRBJ2-1, with D maybe TRBD1 (6 bases). This CDR3 is 16 amino acids long. V lost 4 bases and J lost 8, with 20 bases in between. Germline CDR1 reads KGHDR; CDR2 reads SFDVKD. The DNA for the CDR3 is TGTGCCACCAGTGACCTACAGGGATCCCCCATGCATGAGCAGTTCTTC. It yields the protein CATSDLQGSPMHEQFF.

CDR3 amino acids: CASSSGQGGNQPQHF. The CDR3 DNA follows: TGTGCCAGCAGTTCCGGACAGGGGGGCAATCAGCCCCAGCATTTT. The rearrangement joins TRBV28 to TRBJ1-5; 10 bases agree with TRBD1. Trimming removed 4 bases from V and 2 bases from J; junction bases left unmatched: 2. Per the germline V gene, CDR1 is MDHEN and CDR2 is SYDVKM. The CDR3 spans 15 residues. The full variable domain, completed using reference TRBV28 and TRBJ1-5, is DVKVTQSSRYLVKRTGEKVFLECVQDMDHENMFWYRQDPGLGLRLIYFSYDVKMKEKGDIPEGYSVSREKKERFSLILESASTNQTSMYLCASSSGQGGNQPQHFGDGTRLSIL.

This clone was seen more than once but under ten times. The chain carries TRBV27 and TRBJ2-2; 11 bases are shared with TRBD2. V gave up 4 bases and J gave up 2 bases; unmatched junction bases: 9. In germline, CDR1 is MNHEY, CDR2 SMNVEV (reference sequence). CDR3 size: 18 residues. The CDR3 DNA is TGTGCCAGCAGTTCAAGAAGACTAGCGGGACCTAACACCGGGGAGCTGTTTTTT. This encodes CASSSRRLAGPNTGELFF.

The rearrangement links TRBV28 to TRBJ2-1; the D is unclear. The V end was cut by 3 bases, the J end by 3 bases, with 9 bases between. Germline CDR1 reads MDHEN; CDR2 reads SYDVKM. The CDR3 runs to 14 residues. This CDR3 is CASSFLRSYNEQFF. As DNA, the CDR3 is TGTGCCAGCAGTTTTTTAAGGAGCTACAATGAGCAGTTCTTC.

The V and J genes are TRBV18 and TRBJ2-1, with 9 bases lining up with TRBD1. The germline CDR1 and CDR2 sequences are KGHSH and LQKENI. This CDR3 is built from 16 residues. The V and J ends lost 3 bases and 6 bases, in that order; junction bases with no gene match: 9. CDR3 coding DNA: TGTGCCAGCTCACCGGCCTTAGGGACAGGGACCAATGAGCAGTTCTTC. This codes for CASSPALGTGTNEQFF.

The genes are TRBV10-2 and TRBJ1-6; the match to TRBD1 covers 7 bases. Losses at the gene ends were 8 bases for V and 4 bases for J; bases not matched to a gene: 11. Germline-derived CDR1 and CDR2 are WSHSY and SAAADI. The CDR3 extends over 16 amino acids. CDR3 DNA: TGCGCCAGCGGGGACAGCCAAACGCCTTATAATTCACCCCTCCACTTT. It translates to CASGDSQTPYNSPLHF.

The V call is TRBV5-4, the J call TRBJ2-3; TRBD2 matches at 9 bases. In germline, CDR1 is SGHNT, CDR2 YYREEE (reference sequence). Trimming at V came to 4 bases and at J to 0 bases, leaving 3 bases not matched to a gene. The CDR3 length is 15 residues. The CDR3 spells CASSPTSGSTDTQYF. CDR3 nucleotide sequence: TGTGCCAGCAGCCCGACTAGCGGTAGCACAGATACGCAGTATTTT. Variable domain in full (rest from reference TRBV5-4 and TRBJ2-3): ETGVTQSPTHLIKTRGQQVTLRCSSQSGHNTVSWYQQALGQGPQFIFQYYREEENGRGNFPPRFSGLQFPNYSSELNVNALELDDSALYLCASSPTSGSTDTQYFGPGTRLTVL.

The CDR3 here is CASSPPAEGTQYF. CDR3 sequence (DNA): TGTGCCAGCAGCCCCCCCGCGGAGGGGACCCAGTACTTC. The chain uses TRBV12-3 or TRBV12-4 and TRBJ2-5, with a possible D match to TRBD2 (6 bases). Trimming removed 6 bases from V and 7 bases from J, with 15 bases in between. This CDR3 spans 13 amino acids.

The rearrangement joins TRBV27 to TRBJ2-7; 7 bases agree with TRBD2. CDR3 length equals 13 residues. V gave up 5 bases and J gave up 3 bases; unmatched junction bases: 4. Germline V gene sequence: CDR1 MNHEY, CDR2 SMNVEV (reference sequence). CDR3 sequence: CASSRVAGYEQYF. CDR3 bases: TGTGCCAGCAGTCGAGTAGCGGGCTACGAGCAGTACTTC.

The rearrangement links TRBV27 to TRBJ2-5; possibly TRBD1 for D (6 bases). The ends were cut back, 5 bases at V and 5 bases at J, with 18 bases in the middle. This CDR3 is 15 amino acids long. In germline, CDR1 is MNHEY, CDR2 SMNVEV (reference sequence). The CDR3 DNA sequence: TGTGCCAGCAGTCTAATGAGGGGGAACGTTGAGACCCAGTACTTC. This codes for CASSLMRGNVETQYF.

The chain's CDR3 is CASSLHPGGDTQYF. DNA of the CDR3: TGTGCCAGCAGCCTCCACCCCGGAGGGGATACGCAGTATTTT. V gene TRBV3-1 (or the pseudogene TRBV3-2) combines with J gene TRBJ2-3, with D maybe TRBD2 (6 bases). V was pared by 4 bases and J by 6 bases, with 14 bases between. This CDR3 comprises 14 residues. CDR1 is LGHDT, CDR2 YNNKEL, per germline (reference sequence).

The gene calls are TRBV2 and TRBJ2-1; TRBD2 matches at 8 bases. The V and J ends lost 7 bases and 8 bases, in that order; junction bases with no gene match: 16. Germline values: CDR1 SNHLY, CDR2 FYNNEI. The CDR3 spans 16 residues. The CDR3 nucleotides read TGTGCCAGCACCCAACTAGGAGATCCGGGGGGGGATGAGCAGTTCTTC. This translates into CASTQLGDPGGDEQFF.

The gene calls are TRBV10-3 and TRBJ1-3; unclear D gene. Trimming left V 6 bases short and J 0 bases short, with 15 bases between. The CDR3 has 16 amino acids. Germline assignment: CDR1 ENHRY and CDR2 SYGVKD. CDR3 sequence reads: CAISQKATASGNTIYF. The DNA of the CDR3 is TGTGCCATCAGCCAGAAGGCAACAGCCTCTGGAAACACCATATATTTT.

The chain recombines TRBV24-1 with TRBJ2-2; D might be TRBD2 (5 bases). The V end was cut by 4 bases, the J end by 6 bases, with 14 bases between. Germline V gene sequence: CDR1 KGHDR, CDR2 SFDVKD. The CDR3 covers 15 residues. As DNA, the CDR3 is TGTGCCACCAGTGAGGTCCTAGCAAAGGCCGGGGAGCTGTTTTTT. Translation: CATSEVLAKAGELFF.

The chain is built from TRBV10-3 and TRBJ2-7; D may be TRBD2 (5 bases). This CDR3 region has 11 residues. Germline CDR1 is ENHRY and CDR2 is SYGVKD. V shed 10 bases and J shed 5 bases, with 12 bases lying between them. CDR3 sequence reads: CATSGGNEQYF. CDR3 in DNA: TGTGCCACTAGTGGAGGTAACGAGCAGTACTTC.